The 15 T cell receptor beta chains reported below all come from one sample, sequenced in a study of blood T cell repertoires in COVID-19. Here immunoSEQ multiplex PCR was the method, and the copy in TCRdb shows in-frame clones only, minus some. This repertoire shows roughly 380,000 clones, 81% found once; its top ten account for 1.1%. Sequenced: peripheral blood. These receptors originate from a human donor with acute or convalescent COVID-19. The donor label of this sample is uncertain.

The rearrangement uses TRBV5-1 and TRBJ2-7, with a tentative D call TRBD1 (5 bases). Trimming stripped 0 bases from V and 6 bases from J, with 13 bases between. The CDR3 consists of 14 residues. CDR1 SGHRS and CDR2 YFSETQ come from the germline V gene. The chain's CDR3 is CASSLDLRAGEQYF. As DNA, the CDR3 is TGCGCCAGCAGCTTGGATCTCAGGGCCGGCGAGCAGTACTTC.

The J gene is TRBJ1-1, the V gene TRBV5-1; D perhaps matches TRBD1 (5 bases). The germline V gene encodes CDR1 SGHRS and CDR2 YFSETQ. The CDR3 totals 13 residues. Trimming left V 5 bases short and J 1 base short, with 9 bases between. DNA for the CDR3: TGCGCCAGCAGGTATGACAGGAACACTGAAGCTTTCTTT. Translated, it gives CASRYDRNTEAFF. Full variable domain (missing parts from reference TRBV5-1 and TRBJ1-1): KAGVTQTPRYLIKTRGQQVTLSCSPISGHRSVSWYQQTPGQGLQFLFEYFSETQRNKGNFPGRFSGRQFSNSRSEMNVSTLELGDSALYLCASRYDRNTEAFFGQGTRLTVV.

The chain has TRBV19 and TRBJ1-5, with 9 nucleotides matching TRBD1. Losses at the gene ends were 7 bases for V and 3 bases for J; bases not matched to a gene: 4. Germline CDR1 and CDR2: LNHDA and SQIVND (reference sequence). The CDR3 spans 14 residues. In nucleotides, the CDR3 is TGTGCCAGTACCTCACAGGGGGCCAATCAGCCCCAGCATTTT. The encoded protein is CASTSQGANQPQHF.

The chain combines TRBV2 with TRBJ1-1; tentatively, D is TRBD1 (5 bases). Germline V CDR1 and CDR2: SNHLY, FYNNEI. The CDR3 is 14 residues long. V was cut by 3 bases and J by 1 base, with 9 bases left in between. In DNA, the CDR3 is TGTGCCAGCAGTGAGGCAGGGCCGAACACTGAAGCTTTCTTT. It translates to CASSEAGPNTEAFF.

This chain uses TRBV28 with TRBJ1-1; TRBD1 matches at 10 bases. The germline V gene encodes CDR1 MDHEN and CDR2 SYDVKM. The CDR3 runs to 15 residues. V trimming: 2 bases; J trimming: 10 bases; junction bases outside the gene matches: 10. CDR3 sequence: CASSLLGTGVRVAFF. In DNA form, the CDR3 reads TGTGCCAGCAGTTTACTTGGGACAGGGGTTAGGGTAGCTTTCTTT.

V and J are TRBV30 and TRBJ2-7; the match to TRBD2 covers 8 bases. This CDR3 is built from 16 residues. Trimming cost V 0 bases and J 2 bases; bases outside gene matches: 9. Germline V gives CDR1 GTSNPN, CDR2 SVGIG (reference sequence). The CDR3 reads CAWSVFVAGKTYEQYF. CDR3 in DNA: TGTGCCTGGAGTGTATTCGTAGCGGGGAAAACCTACGAGCAGTACTTC.

This clone was seen just once. This chain connects TRBV28 to TRBJ2-1, with D perhaps matching TRBD1 (5 bases). Trimming cost V 3 bases and J 9 bases, with 12 bases left between them. This CDR3 has 13 amino acids. Per the germline V gene, CDR1 is MDHEN and CDR2 is SYDVKM. The CDR3 nucleotides read TGTGCCAGCAGTTTTCAGGGTGACGGTGAGCAGTTCTTC. Translation gives CASSFQGDGEQFF.

The rearrangement joins TRBV30 to TRBJ2-7; D call uncertain. The CDR3 extends over 10 amino acids. Germline CDR1 is GTSNPN and CDR2 is SVGIG (reference sequence). V lost 2 bases and J lost 7, with 6 bases in between. The CDR3 DNA reads TGTGCCTGGAGTCACAAGGAGCAGTACTTC. It codes for CAWSHKEQYF.

V and J are TRBV11-2 and TRBJ2-3, with D tentatively TRBD2 (5 bases). The V and J ends lost 5 bases and 8 bases respectively, with 17 bases between them. The CDR3 length is 14 residues. Germline CDR1 is SGHAT and CDR2 is FQNNGV. The CDR3 loop is CASSPGKFRGTQYF. The DNA of the CDR3 is TGTGCCAGCAGCCCGGGAAAGTTCCGGGGTACGCAGTATTTT.

V gene TRBV4-1 combines with J gene TRBJ1-4; D is ambiguous. V lost 8 bases and J lost 4, with 8 bases in between. The CDR3 spans 12 residues. CDR1 and CDR2 from the germline V gene are MGHRA and YSYEKL. This CDR3 is CASVGVNEKLFF. The DNA of the CDR3 is TGCGCCAGCGTCGGGGTTAATGAAAAACTGTTTTTT.

The rearrangement joins TRBV14 to TRBJ2-2; D is ambiguous. Germline V lookup: CDR1 SGHDN, CDR2 FVKESK. Trimming shortened V by 3 bases and J by 7 bases, and 15 bases separated the two germline ends. The CDR3 consists of 15 residues. CDR3 in DNA: TGTGCCAGCAGCCAGTATAGCCCTCGAGGCGGGGAGCTGTTTTTT. This translates into CASSQYSPRGGELFF.

The chain is built from TRBV19 and TRBJ1-2; D possibly corresponds to TRBD1 (5 bases). Trimming removed 6 bases at V and 8 bases at J, with 19 bases between. Germline V CDR1 and CDR2: LNHDA, SQIVND (reference sequence). The CDR3 is 14 residues long. CDR3 sequence: CASRKDPQGVGYTF. DNA of the CDR3: TGTGCCAGTAGAAAAGACCCGCAAGGGGTAGGCTACACCTTC. Based on the CDR3 plus reference TRBV19 and TRBJ1-2, the full variable domain is DGGITQSPKYLFRKEGQNVTLSCEQNLNHDAMYWYRQDPGQGLRLIYYSQIVNDFQKGDIAEGYSVSREKKESFPLTVTSAQKNPTAFYLCASRKDPQGVGYTFGSGTRLTVV.

The gene calls are TRBV27 and TRBJ2-7, with D tentatively TRBD2 (6 bases). Germline CDR1 and CDR2: MNHEY and SMNVEV (reference sequence). The germline V and J ends were trimmed by 4 bases and 2 bases, with 15 bases remaining between them. The CDR3 runs to 15 residues. CDR3 residues: CASSSLGGGTYEQYF. The CDR3 bases are TGTGCCAGCAGTTCCCTGGGGGGTGGTACCTACGAGCAGTACTTC.

This clone is a singleton in its sample. V usage is TRBV18 and J usage is TRBJ2-1; TRBD1 is a possible D gene (6 bases). Germline V gives CDR1 KGHSH, CDR2 LQKENI. The V end lost 5 bases, the J end lost 9 bases, and 11 bases lay between the germline ends. The CDR3 contains 12 residues. The CDR3 sequence: CASSAARGEQFF. The CDR3, as DNA: TGTGCCAGCTCAGCCGCCAGGGGTGAGCAGTTCTTC.

V is TRBV30 and J is TRBJ2-2; a weak D match, TRBD2 (7 bases). Germline lookup yields CDR1 GTSNPN and CDR2 SVGIG (reference sequence). V lost 4 bases and J lost 7, with 16 bases in between. This CDR3 has 14 residues. CDR3 coding DNA: TGTGCCTGGAAGGGGGGGCTCCCTGGCGGGGAGCTGTTTTTT. The encoded protein is CAWKGGLPGGELFF.